The entry below describes one TCR beta chain. Antigen specificity is unknown. This entry is derived from a study of early T cells in non-severe SARS-CoV-2 infection. Study-wide results and caveats: VDJdb matching favored anti-spike CD8 responses, missing private and CD4 specificities.

Individual cDNA molecules received unique molecular identifiers. TCRdb reprocessed the 5' RACE reads with MiXCR, giving one entry per CDR3 protein. The sample records roughly 54,000 distinct CDR3 sequences, over 10% being singletons. CDR3 length: 15 residues. V gave up 4 bases and J gave up 2 bases; unmatched junction bases: 6. The germline V gene has CDR1 SGDLS and CDR2 YYNGEE. The sequencing sample was made of whole blood. The source is an adult who was a healthcare worker with PCR-confirmed SARS-CoV-2 infection or an uninfected control (not recorded which). The chain employs TRBV9 and TRBJ2-3, with 8 bases aligning to TRBD1. CDR3 region: CASSRRQGHTDTQYF. CDR3 bases: TGTGCCAGCAGCCGGAGACAGGGGCACACAGATACGCAGTATTTT.